This TCR beta chain appears in the sequencing data of a study of shared clonotypes between healthy human individuals. Turning to the study itself: Samples came from a couple of female and a few male donors aged 18 to 49. The study's findings and limits: The sampled material consisted only of blood, and tissue repertoires are likely to differ. A limitation of the genetic and exposure-history diversity represented arose from few donors.

Germline assignment: CDR1 LNHDA and CDR2 SQIVND (reference sequence). The CDR3 runs 14 residues. V gave up 5 bases and J gave up 4 bases; unmatched junction bases: 6. On this clone itself: Its antigen is undetermined.

Unsorted PBMC contributed 300 ng DNA, 30,000 to 35,000 T cell genomes, to each replicate PCR. Method: immunoSEQ multiplex PCR; TCRdb's copy keeps in-frame clones and lacks some. This sample has some 490,000 clones, with 60% to 80% found just once. The rearrangement uses TRBV19 and TRBJ2-7; TRBD1 matches at 9 bases. Sequenced: PBMCs. The TCR was taken from a woman aged 40 to 50 in good health. Some clones in this sample may be carry-over from other donors' samples. The DNA for the CDR3 is TGTGCCAGTAGTGCCGGGACAGGGAATTACGAGCAGTACTTC. Translated, it gives CASSAGTGNYEQYF.